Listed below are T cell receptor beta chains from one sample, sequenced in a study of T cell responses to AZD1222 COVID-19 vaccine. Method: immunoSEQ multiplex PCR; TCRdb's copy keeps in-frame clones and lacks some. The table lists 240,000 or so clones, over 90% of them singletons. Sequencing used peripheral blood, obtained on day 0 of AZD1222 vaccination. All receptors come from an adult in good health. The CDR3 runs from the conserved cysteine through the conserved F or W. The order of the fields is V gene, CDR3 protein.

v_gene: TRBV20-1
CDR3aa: CSASQGKETQYF

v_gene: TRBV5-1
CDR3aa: CASSLRGAEGYTF

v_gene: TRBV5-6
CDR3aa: CASSLETQGTQYF

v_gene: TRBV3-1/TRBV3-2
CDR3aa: CASSHRGRVQETQYF

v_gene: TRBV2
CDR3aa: CASRRHSEQYF

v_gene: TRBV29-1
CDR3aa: CSGRKIMNTEAFF

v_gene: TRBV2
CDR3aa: CASSQGVGGYTF

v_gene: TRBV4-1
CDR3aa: CASSHPLQGPNYGYTF

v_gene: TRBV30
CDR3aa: CAWSVLGTEAFF

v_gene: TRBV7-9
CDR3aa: CASSKGQGGNEKLFF

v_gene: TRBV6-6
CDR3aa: CASSSGLLNTEAFF

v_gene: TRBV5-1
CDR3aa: CASSSNPFQETQYF

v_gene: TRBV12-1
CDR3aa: CASSFATDWRDEAFF

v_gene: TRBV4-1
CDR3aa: CASSWLVREAKNIQYF

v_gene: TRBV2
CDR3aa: CASLRDRGPYEQYF

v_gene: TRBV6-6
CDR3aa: CASSYPREGRSYTF

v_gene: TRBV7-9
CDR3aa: CASSHPSGAPYEQYF

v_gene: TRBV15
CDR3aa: CATSRDMGHNYGYTF

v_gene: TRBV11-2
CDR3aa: CASTLDRTYNEQFF

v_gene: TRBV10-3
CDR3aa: CAISGGQGVSGYTF

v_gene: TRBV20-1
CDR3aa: CSASVGSPLHF

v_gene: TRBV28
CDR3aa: CASSLSPGVANEQFF

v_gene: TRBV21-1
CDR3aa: CASSSRDRGNGYTF

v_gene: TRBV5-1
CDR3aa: CASSLDRGGYTF

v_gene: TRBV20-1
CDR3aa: CSASRGEYSGNTIYF

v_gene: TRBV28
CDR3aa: CASSPRGTGDNEKLFF

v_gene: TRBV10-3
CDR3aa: CAIRYGGASYNEQFF

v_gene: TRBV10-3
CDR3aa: CAISWTSGAYNEQFF

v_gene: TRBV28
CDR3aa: CASRRSGTRNQPQHF

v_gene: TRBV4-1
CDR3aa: CASSAWGKGTGYEQYF

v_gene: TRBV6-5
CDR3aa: CASRGQGNSPLHF

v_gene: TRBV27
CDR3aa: CASSLQGAGGELFF

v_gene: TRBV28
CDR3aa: CASSSPPYFTGGGNYGYTF

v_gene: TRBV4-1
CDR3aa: CASSQGSGNYGYTF

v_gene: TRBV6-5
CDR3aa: CASRRGLGRGTEAFF

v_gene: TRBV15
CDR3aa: CATSRGKRGEQYF

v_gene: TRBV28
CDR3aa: CASRPGTWAYNEQFF

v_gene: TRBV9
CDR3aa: CASSVGGIGANVLTF

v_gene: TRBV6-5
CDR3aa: CASSYGSGKEDTQYF

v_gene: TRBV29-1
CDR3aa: CSVARGYNEKLFF